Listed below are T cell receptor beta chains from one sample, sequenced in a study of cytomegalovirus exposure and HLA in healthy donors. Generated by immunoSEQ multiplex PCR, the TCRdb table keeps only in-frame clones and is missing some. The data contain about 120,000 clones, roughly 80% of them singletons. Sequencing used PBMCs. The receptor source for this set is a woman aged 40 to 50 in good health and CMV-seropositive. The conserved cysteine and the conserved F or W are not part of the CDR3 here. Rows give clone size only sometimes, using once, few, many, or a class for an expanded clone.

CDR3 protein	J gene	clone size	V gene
ASAVGGMNTEAF	TRBJ1-1	-	TRBV7-3
ASSRERGRRENEQF	TRBJ2-1	-	TRBV5-1
ASSLVVGVRYGYT	TRBJ1-2	-	TRBV5-4
ASSRRSSLTGELF	TRBJ2-2	-	TRBV19
ASSQLNGLAGTYNEQF	TRBJ2-1	-	TRBV4-2
ASSQDWTGGTETQY	TRBJ2-5	-	TRBV4-3
ASSKLTGGATEAF	TRBJ1-1	few	TRBV19
ASKDSDSYNEQF	TRBJ2-1	-	TRBV19
ASSPGGGTGKTQY	TRBJ2-5	-	TRBV7-6
ASSLGGIAGGKDEQF	TRBJ2-1	-	TRBV7-9
ASRGYRDAYEQY	TRBJ2-7	-	TRBV19
ASTQTLNEQF	TRBJ2-1	-	TRBV28
ASSSTSRGF	TRBJ2-1	-	TRBV28
ASSYFPGAWTGELF	TRBJ2-2	-	TRBV6-5
AWSARGAGGNTIY	TRBJ1-3	-	TRBV30
ASKTGVSNEKLF	TRBJ1-4	-	TRBV19
ASSSMIAGAYEQY	TRBJ2-7	-	TRBV6-1
ASSEYRREKLF	TRBJ1-4	-	TRBV10-2
ASSDSGPVYQETQY	TRBJ2-5	-	TRBV6-4
ASSPSGVGRASYEQY	TRBJ2-7	-	TRBV7-8
ASSSIANAEAF	TRBJ1-1	-	TRBV9
ASSLVVSGTGELF	TRBJ2-2	-	TRBV7-2
SVELGGNQPQH	TRBJ1-5	few	TRBV29-1
ASSIEPPGEKLF	TRBJ1-4	-	TRBV7-9
ASSSRGHEQF	TRBJ2-1	-	TRBV19
ASSQRRTSGYQETQY	TRBJ2-5	-	TRBV7-2
AWVRGAFGYT	TRBJ1-2	-	TRBV30